Listed below are T cell receptor beta chains from one sample, sequenced in a study of blood T cell repertoires in COVID-19. Generated by immunoSEQ multiplex PCR, the TCRdb table keeps only in-frame clones and is missing some. The sample has about 60,000 clones; approximately 80% are singletons. Source material: peripheral blood. Source of these receptors: a man aged 25 to 45 with COVID-19, enrolled during active disease. CDR3s include the opening cysteine and the closing phenylalanine or tryptophan. The D gene is left open where the match is weak. Size is stated for part of the rows, as once, few or many counts, or as a class when the clone is expanded.

-	TRBV28	-	TRBJ2-1	TGTGCCAGCAGTTTATGGGAGCAGGGGAGCAATGAGCAGTTCTTC	CASSLWEQGSNEQFF
-	TRBV2	-	TRBJ1-1	TGTGCCAGCGGACAGACACGAAACACTGAAGCTTTCTTT	CASGQTRNTEAFF
-	TRBV28	TRBD2	TRBJ2-3	TGTGCCAGCAGTTCCGGGGGGACTAGCGGGGGATGGGGCACAGATACGCAGTATTTT	CASSSGGTSGGWGTDTQYF
-	TRBV10-2	-	TRBJ1-4	TGCGCCACCGGACCGGGGTCAACTAATGAAAAACTGTTTTTT	CATGPGSTNEKLFF
-	TRBV28	-	TRBJ1-4	TGTGCCAGCAGTACCCTTTCCATCAGGGAAAAACTGTTTTTT	CASSTLSIREKLFF
once	TRBV5-5	-	TRBJ1-3	TGTGCCAGCAGCGAATCCCTATGGAGGGTGGAGTTAGCTGGAAACACCATATATTTT	CASSESLWRVELAGNTIYF
-	TRBV3-1/TRBV3-2	TRBD2	TRBJ2-1	TGTGCAGCCGCGGGGCTAGCGGGAAACAATGAGCAGTTCTTC	CAAAGLAGNNEQFF
-	TRBV7-9	-	TRBJ2-5	TGTGCCAGCAGCCCGACTGACGGGAGAAGTCAAGAGACCCAGTACTTC	CASSPTDGRSQETQYF
-	TRBV5-4	TRBD1	TRBJ1-2	TGTGCCAGCAGCTATGCCAGGGGGGTAAACTATGGCTACACCTTC	CASSYARGVNYGYTF
-	TRBV27	-	TRBJ1-5	TGTGCCAGCAGTCCGCGGGGGGCCTTCAATCAGCCCCAGCATTTT	CASSPRGAFNQPQHF
-	TRBV2	TRBD1	TRBJ2-2	TGTGCCAGCAGAGAACAGGGGGCTAGTACCGGGGAGCTGTTTTTT	CASREQGASTGELFF
-	TRBV11-3	-	TRBJ2-7	TGTGCCAGCAGCTTAGAACAGGGGGGGGACGAGCAGTACTTC	CASSLEQGGDEQYF
-	TRBV5-1	TRBD2	TRBJ2-3	TGCGCCAGCAGCTTGAGAGCGGGAGGGCCGGGAGATACGCAGTATTTT	CASSLRAGGPGDTQYF
-	TRBV27	-	TRBJ2-1	TGTGCCAGCAGTTTAGGCCCTAGTGAGCAGTTCTTC	CASSLGPSEQFF
-	TRBV29-1	-	TRBJ2-1	TGCAGCGTTGGCGGGGCCTCCTACAATGAGCAGTTCTTC	CSVGGASYNEQFF
few	TRBV9	-	TRBJ1-1	TGTGCCAGCAGCGCCTCTGGAGGGACTGGGACTGAAGCTTTCTTT	CASSASGGTGTEAFF
-	TRBV18	TRBD1	TRBJ1-2	TGTGCCAGCTCTCCCGCCTCCCGACAGGGGGCGAGTGGCTACACCTTC	CASSPASRQGASGYTF
few	TRBV6-2/TRBV6-3	-	TRBJ1-1	TGTGCCAGCAGTTACTCCCTCGGGAGAGGGGCCGAAGCTTTCTTT	CASSYSLGRGAEAFF
once	TRBV2	TRBD1	TRBJ1-2	TGTGCCAGCACGAGGGACAGCCTTAACTATGGCTACACCTTC	CASTRDSLNYGYTF
-	TRBV18	-	TRBJ2-2	TGTGCCAGCTCACCAACGAGGACAAAGCTCACCGGGGAGCTGTTTTTT	CASSPTRTKLTGELFF
-	TRBV15	-	TRBJ2-2	TGTGCCACCAGCAGAGCCGGGACTTCCACCGGGGAGCTGTTTTTT	CATSRAGTSTGELFF
-	TRBV24-1	TRBD1	TRBJ2-2	TGTGCCACCAGTGGGACAGGGTTTACCGGGGAGCTGTTTTTT	CATSGTGFTGELFF
-	TRBV28	TRBD1	TRBJ1-2	TGTGCCAGCAGTTTTCAGGCAGGGGGCGGCTACACCTTC	CASSFQAGGGYTF
-	TRBV28	TRBD1	TRBJ1-5	TGTGCCAGCAGACAGGGGGGGCAGCCCCAGCATTTT	CASRQGGQPQHF
once	TRBV6-5	-	TRBJ2-7	TGTGCCAGCAGCCCGTTAAACTACATCTACGAGCAGTACTTC	CASSPLNYIYEQYF
-	TRBV6-5	-	TRBJ2-3	TGTGCCAGCAGGTTCGAGGCCTTTAACACAGATACGCAGTATTTT	CASRFEAFNTDTQYF
-	TRBV6-4	-	TRBJ1-1	TGTGCCAGCAGGCCGACAAGGATTGACGCTGAAGCTTTCTTT	CASRPTRIDAEAFF
few	TRBV9	-	TRBJ2-7	TGTGCCAGCAGCGTAGGACCGAGGTACGAGCAGTACTTC	CASSVGPRYEQYF
-	TRBV18	-	TRBJ1-2	TGTGCCAGCTCACCGTCAGGGGTGAGAGGCTACACCTTC	CASSPSGVRGYTF
-	TRBV28	-	TRBJ1-1	TGTGCCAGCAGAGAACTAAAGGCGGGGGCTACTGAAGCTTTCTTT	CASRELKAGATEAFF
-	TRBV5-5	-	TRBJ1-1	TGTGCCAGCAGCTTGAGGTTTGACGGGGGCACTGAAGCTTTCTTT	CASSLRFDGGTEAFF
few	TRBV4-3	-	TRBJ1-5	TGCGCCAGCAGCCTCCGACTCAGGGGCGATCAGCCCCAGCATTTT	CASSLRLRGDQPQHF
-	TRBV5-7	TRBD1	TRBJ2-4	TGTGCCAGCAGCTTGGAACGGGGAAGGACAGGGTGGAACATTCAGTACTTC	CASSLERGRTGWNIQYF
-	TRBV27	TRBD2	TRBJ2-7	TGTGCCAGCAGTTTCGGGAGGTACGAGCAGTACTTC	CASSFGRYEQYF
-	TRBV11-2	-	TRBJ1-2	TGTGCCAGCAGCTTAGGGGCGGGTCGGGGAGGCTACACCTTC	CASSLGAGRGGYTF
-	TRBV7-8	-	TRBJ2-7	TGTGCCAGCAGCCCAGCCAGGGCTACCTACGAGCAGTACTTC	CASSPARATYEQYF
-	TRBV7-3	-	TRBJ2-2	TGTGCCAGCAGCTTAACAAGAGTCACCGGGGAGCTGTTTTTT	CASSLTRVTGELFF
-	TRBV6-5	-	TRBJ2-7	TGTGCCAGCAGTCCCCCCCCAGGCAGGGACTACGAGCAGTACTTC	CASSPPPGRDYEQYF
-	TRBV19	-	TRBJ2-1	TGTGCCAGTAGCTCCGCCGGGACTCCCTACAATGAGCAGTTCTTC	CASSSAGTPYNEQFF
-	TRBV10-1	TRBD1	TRBJ1-3	TGCGCCAGCAGTGAGACGGACAGGGCTGGAAACACCATATATTTT	CASSETDRAGNTIYF
-	TRBV6-1	-	TRBJ1-5	TGTGCCACCAGACCTCCCGACAGGAGCAATCAGCCCCAGCATTTT	CATRPPDRSNQPQHF